Included here is one T cell receptor (beta chain) sequence, with context. The antigen remains undetermined. A CD45RO/CCR7/CD25/CD127/CD95/CD27 panel sorted naive, central memory, regulatory and stem cell-like memory CD4+ cells. This sample stems from a study of beta chain features in type 1 diabetes. The wider study: The patients were much like the healthy donors in age, gender and cell yields. In all, approximately 100,000,000 sorted cells from all samples were analyzed. Overall study findings and caveats: In every one of the four CD4+ subsets, TCRB CDR3s were moderately but significantly shorter in Type 1 diabetes patients.

After removal of 4 bases from V and 7 bases from J, the junction contained 10 bases not matched to a gene. This CDR3 comprises 16 residues. CDR1 SGHRS and CDR2 YFSETQ come from the germline V gene. The whole isolated RNA underwent reverse transcription, so sequencing captured expressed TCRB transcripts. Some clones are missing from TCRdb's copy, which holds only in-frame ones; the method was immunoSEQ multiplex PCR. The top ten clones hold approximately 0.02% of a sample with hundreds of thousands of clones, under 15% of them seen once. The sample taken for sequencing was naive CD4+ T cells from blood. This chain joins TRBV5-1 and TRBJ1-4, with 10 bases lining up with TRBD1. The clonotype was recovered from a man aged 18 to 30 with type 1 diabetes. CDR3 protein: CASSVGQGVLSEKLFF. The CDR3 DNA reads as TGCGCCAGCAGCGTCGGACAGGGGGTATTAAGTGAAAAACTGTTTTTT.